The rows below give T cell receptor beta chains drawn from one sample of a study of blood T cell repertoires in COVID-19. Repertoires were generated with immunoSEQ multiplex PCR, while TCRdb's copy carries only in-frame clones and drops some. Among 160,000 or so clones listed, 86% were seen once. Sample: peripheral blood. The receptors were sampled from a woman in her 70s with acute or convalescent COVID-19. Each CDR3 is given with its conserved first and last residue. Fields, in order: J gene, V gene, CDR3 protein.

TRBJ2-7 | TRBV19 | CASSNYRGEQYF
TRBJ2-2 | TRBV3-1/TRBV3-2 | CASSRRNTLSNTGELFF
TRBJ1-6 | TRBV6-6 | CASSADRESSPLHF
TRBJ1-2 | TRBV12-3/TRBV12-4 | CASSSGWGYTF
TRBJ2-7 | TRBV30 | CAWTSTGAKTYEQYF
TRBJ1-1 | TRBV5-5 | CASSRREGTRILNTEAFF
TRBJ1-6 | TRBV4-2 | CASSQGQGLGIGETLHF
TRBJ2-3 | TRBV18 | CASSRSGLTDTQYF
TRBJ2-1 | TRBV7-9 | CASSPPRVGHNEQFF
TRBJ1-2 | TRBV7-9 | CASSLNQGWDGYTF
TRBJ2-7 | TRBV7-2 | CASSLNAGGLGEQYF
TRBJ1-1 | TRBV2 | CASSARTGNTEAFF
TRBJ2-5 | TRBV19 | CASRQGGQTQYF
TRBJ2-3 | TRBV10-1 | CASSAWTGSADTQYF
TRBJ2-1 | TRBV15 | CATARGSSGGLNEQFF
TRBJ1-1 | TRBV5-1 | CASSLLTGGETEAFF
TRBJ2-1 | TRBV4-2 | CASSQPRGGALDNEQFF
TRBJ1-1 | TRBV10-3 | CAIRETGTGNTEAFF
TRBJ2-3 | TRBV11-3 | CASSFSSTDTQYF
TRBJ2-4 | TRBV2 | CASKLDWENIQYF
TRBJ1-2 | TRBV2 | CASRRVDYGYTF